This T cell receptor beta chain was documented in a study of T cell responses to AZD1222 COVID-19 vaccine. Findings and limits, study-wide: Donor demographics were predominantly white British with a female majority; clonal diversity may be underestimated. Across spike, vaccine-associated CD4 TCRs were found, dominant at 160-218 and 743-854. Vaccination with two AZD1222 doses was followed by a rise in Spike-specific TCR breadth and depth.

Germline-derived CDR1 and CDR2 are GTSNPN and SVGIG (reference sequence). Unmatched junction bases numbered 6, after V lost 5 bases and J lost 5 bases. This CDR3 has 14 residues. TCRdb keeps only in-frame clones here, not all; method: immunoSEQ multiplex PCR. The sample lists about 93,000 clones; approximately 89% were seen once. About this clone: Its matching antigen is unknown.

This receptor was identified in an adult in good health. The gene calls are TRBV30 and TRBJ2-5, with TRBD2 matching over 12 bases. The sample here was peripheral blood, taken on day 0 of AZD1222 vaccination. CDR3 region: CAWELAGGLETQYF. The CDR3 DNA is TGTGCCTGGGAGCTAGCGGGAGGGTTGGAGACCCAGTACTTC.